This T cell receptor beta chain was retrieved from a study of T cell repertoires in cytomegalovirus infection (dated by TCRdb to the late 2010s). Regarding the complete study: The peptide stimulations were aimed at well-studied HLA-B-restricted epitopes as well as recently identified HLA-C-restricted CMV epitopes, whose presentation resists viral immunomodulation. Donor HLA type was relevant to the analysis, because carriage of CMV infection together with the matching HLA type was indicated by public TCR beta signatures. What the work shows at the level of the full study, not this receptor alone: The ex vivo response was dominated by HLA-C-restricted CMV-specific TCR beta clonotypes, which also provided the single most frequent clonotype in two of eight donors. In both this cohort and an independent roughly 330-donor cohort, the cumulative frequency of public TCR beta family members distinguished carriers of CMV infection plus the relevant HLA type.

Instrument on record: Illumina HiSeq 1500. In TCRdb, the public reads were trimmed at Q25 with fastp and aligned with MiXCR, with productive beta chains retained. Each entry is one CDR3 protein sequence, shown with its most common DNA and genes. The table for this sample lists under 500,000 distinct CDR3 sequences; under 55% of them were counted only once. The top ten constitute about 45% of the sample. The sample's treatment or condition label, in plain terms: in vitro stimulation with specific CMV peptide epitopes to enrich CMV-specific T cells. For this clonotype: Its antigen is unknown. No per-base quality is available; no much larger clone lies one base away.

Measured from the cysteine to the phenylalanine, the CDR3 is 16 residues long. Here the CDR3 DNA is all that survives: 48 bases in frame from base 1. V is trimmed back by 4 bases and J by 0 bases, and the junction contains 6 bases that no gene match accounts for. CDR1 and CDR2 are drawn from the germline V gene: SQVTM, ANQGSEA. The sequencing here drew on cultured PBMCs, taken from culture after CMV antigen stimulation. The chain couples TRBV29-1 to TRBJ2-1; 10 of the junction bases match TRBD2. The clonotype was recovered from a human donor in good health (CMV status not recorded). Some clones in this sample may be carry-over from other donors' samples. The sequenced DNA is TGCAGCGTTGCGGGCCCTAGCGGGAGCTCCTACAATGAGCAGTTCTTC. The translation is CSVAGPSGSSYNEQFF.